This entry lists 9 T cell receptor beta chains sequenced from one sample in a study of CD8+ T cells in alopecia areata. Treatment given: oral pan-JAK inhibitor, 5-10 mg twice daily. In each case, RNA was isolated and then reverse transcribed into cDNA as the sequencing template. The method was immunoSEQ multiplex PCR; TCRdb's version includes in-frame clones alone and lacks a portion of them. This sample carries about 210,000 clones, 64% of them seen once, and the ten largest clones take 4% to 5%. Material: CD4+ T cells sorted from blood, obtained at week 4, from a patient treated with tofacitinib. These receptors came from a human donor with alopecia areata.

This clone was detected only once. The chain carries TRBV7-9 and TRBJ2-3; 9 bases line up with TRBD1. Germline V lookup: CDR1 SEHNR, CDR2 FQNEAQ (reference sequence). The CDR3 extends over 14 amino acids. V shed 11 bases and J 2 bases; nucleotides not matched to a gene: 8. The CDR3 DNA follows: TGTGCCGCAGTCCGGGACAGGGCCACAGATACGCAGTATTTT. Protein product: CAAVRDRATDTQYF. Looking up the rest from reference TRBV7-9 and TRBJ2-3 gives the full variable domain: DTGVSQNPRHKITKRGQNVTFRCDPISEHNRLYWYRQTLGQGPEFLTYFQNEAQLEKSRLLSDRFSAERPKGSFSTLEIQRTEQGDSAMYLCAAVRDRATDTQYFGPGTRLTVL.

This clone was seen a few times. The V call is TRBV7-9, the J call TRBJ2-1, with 8 bases lining up with TRBD2. This CDR3 has 16 residues. The germline gives CDR1 SEHNR, CDR2 FQNEAQ (reference sequence). J gave up 6 bases and V 1 base, and 8 bases lay outside the gene matches. CDR3 region: CASSLVVGGARNEQFF. CDR3 nucleotide sequence: TGTGCCAGCAGCTTAGTAGTCGGGGGGGCCCGCAATGAGCAGTTCTTC.

The rearrangement uses TRBV5-4 and TRBJ2-3; D is undetermined. The CDR3 runs to 13 residues. Trimming stripped 0 bases from V and 2 bases from J, with 4 bases between. CDR1 and CDR2 from the germline V gene are SGHNT and YYREEE (reference sequence). CDR3 in amino acids: CASSLGYTDTQYF. The CDR3 DNA sequence: TGTGCCAGCAGCTTGGGTTACACAGATACGCAGTATTTT. Based on the CDR3 plus reference TRBV5-4 and TRBJ2-3, the full variable domain is ETGVTQSPTHLIKTRGQQVTLRCSSQSGHNTVSWYQQALGQGPQFIFQYYREEENGRGNFPPRFSGLQFPNYSSELNVNALELDDSALYLCASSLGYTDTQYFGPGTRLTVL.

This clone showed up just once. This chain joins TRBV30 and TRBJ2-1, with D maybe TRBD2 (5 bases). The V gene lost 0 bases and the J gene lost 5 bases, with 11 bases spanning the gap. The CDR3 runs to 14 residues. Germline-derived CDR1 and CDR2 are GTSNPN and SVGIG (reference sequence). The CDR3 loop reads CAWSVGVGNNEQFF. The CDR3 DNA follows: TGTGCCTGGAGTGTCGGGGTGGGGAACAATGAGCAGTTCTTC.

This clone was picked up a small number of times. CDR3 in amino acids: CSGRWNTQYF. The CDR3 nucleotides read TGCAGCGGACGGTGGAATACGCAGTATTTT. The rearrangement joins TRBV29-1 to TRBJ2-3; D unresolved. With 7 bases removed from V and 7 bases from J, the gap between germline ends came to 9 bases. The CDR3 is 10 amino acids. From germline, CDR1 is SQVTM and CDR2 ANQGSEA.

The V call is TRBV6-5, the J call TRBJ1-4, with 9 positions matching TRBD1. Trimming at V came to 6 bases and at J to 7 bases, leaving 6 bases not matched to a gene. From germline, CDR1 is MNHEY and CDR2 SVGAGI. The CDR3 runs to 14 residues. The CDR3 DNA reads TGTGCCAGCAGAGGGACAGGGAATCGTGAAAAACTGTTTTTT. Translation: CASRGTGNREKLFF.

This clone showed up just a few times. The chain couples TRBV2 to TRBJ2-4; D not resolved. CDR1 SNHLY and CDR2 FYNNEI come from the germline V gene. Trimming took off 4 bases at V and 0 bases at J, with 7 bases between the two ends. The CDR3 length is 14 residues. The CDR3 loop reads CASSVRVAKNIQYF. The CDR3 bases are TGTGCCAGCAGTGTTCGGGTAGCCAAAAACATTCAGTACTTC.

The chain has TRBV7-9 and TRBJ2-3, with unresolved D. Germline CDR1 reads SEHNR; CDR2 reads FQNEAQ (reference sequence). Trimming left V 8 bases short and J 4 bases short, with 13 bases between. This CDR3 is 13 amino acids long. Here the CDR3 DNA reads TGTGCCAGCGGAGCAGCTTGGGCAGATACGCAGTATTTT. Protein product: CASGAAWADTQYF.

V and J are TRBV14 and TRBJ2-3, with 7 bases matching TRBD1. Germline trimming cut 8 bases from V and 8 bases from J; bases unmatched to any gene: 13. CDR1 and CDR2 (germline): SGHDN, FVKESK. CDR3 length: 14 residues. CDR3 sequence (DNA): TGTGCCAGCTCCCCGGGACAGACGTTGGGTACGCAGTATTTT. Amino acid sequence: CASSPGQTLGTQYF.